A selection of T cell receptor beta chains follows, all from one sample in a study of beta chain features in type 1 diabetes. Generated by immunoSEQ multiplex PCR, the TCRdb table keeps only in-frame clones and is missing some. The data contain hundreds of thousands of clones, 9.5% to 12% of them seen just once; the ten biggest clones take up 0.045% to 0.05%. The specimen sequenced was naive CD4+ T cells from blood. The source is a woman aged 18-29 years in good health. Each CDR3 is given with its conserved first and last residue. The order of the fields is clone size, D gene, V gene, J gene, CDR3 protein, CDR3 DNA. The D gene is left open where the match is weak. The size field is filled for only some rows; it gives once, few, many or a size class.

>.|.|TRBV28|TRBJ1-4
CASSLREKLFF
TGTGCCAGCAGTCTTCGCGAAAAACTGTTTTTT
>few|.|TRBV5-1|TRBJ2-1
CASSLVQGKSSYNEQFF
TGCGCCAGCAGCTTGGTGCAGGGGAAGAGCTCCTACAATGAGCAGTTCTTC
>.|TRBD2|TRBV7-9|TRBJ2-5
CASSPHRASGASETQYF
TGTGCCAGCAGCCCCCACAGAGCTAGCGGGGCCTCAGAGACCCAGTACTTC
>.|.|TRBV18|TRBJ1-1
CASRRGQNTEAFF
TGTGCCAGCAGAAGGGGTCAGAACACTGAAGCTTTCTTT
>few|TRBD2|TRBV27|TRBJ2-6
CASSFTILAGAVSGANVLTF
TGTGCCAGCAGTTTTACAATTTTAGCGGGCGCGGTCTCTGGGGCCAACGTCCTGACTTTC
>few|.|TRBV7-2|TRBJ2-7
CASSYPGTDYEQYF
TGTGCCAGCAGCTACCCCGGGACGGACTACGAGCAGTACTTC
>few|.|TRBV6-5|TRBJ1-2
CATCGTLDGYTF
TGTGCCACCTGCGGGACTCTCGATGGCTACACCTTC
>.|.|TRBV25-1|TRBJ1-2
CASSGIAYYGYTF
TGTGCCAGCAGTGGGATCGCTTACTATGGCTACACCTTC
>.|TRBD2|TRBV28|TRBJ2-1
CASSFLSGGINEQFF
TGTGCCAGCAGTTTTCTGAGCGGGGGCATCAATGAGCAGTTCTTC
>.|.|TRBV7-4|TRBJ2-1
CASSFKGAYNEQFF
TGTGCCAGCAGCTTTAAAGGGGCCTACAATGAGCAGTTCTTC
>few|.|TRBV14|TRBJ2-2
CASSQGLLNTGELFF
TGTGCCAGCAGCCAGGGACTGCTGAACACCGGGGAGCTGTTTTTT
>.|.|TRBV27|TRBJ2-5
CASSKTRAGETQYF
TGTGCCAGCAGCAAAACCCGGGCTGGGGAGACCCAGTACTTC
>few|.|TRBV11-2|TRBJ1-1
CASRHGGRNTEAFF
TGTGCCAGCAGGCACGGGGGACGGAACACTGAAGCTTTCTTT
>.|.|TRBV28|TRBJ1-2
CASSTGLNYGYTF
TGTGCCAGCAGCACAGGGTTGAACTATGGCTACACCTTC
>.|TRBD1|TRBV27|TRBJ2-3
CASSFRDRGVSTDTQYF
TGTGCCAGCAGTTTTCGGGACAGGGGGGTTAGCACAGATACGCAGTATTTT
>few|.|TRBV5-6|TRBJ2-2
CASSLTGRTGELFF
TGTGCCAGCAGCTTGACAGGGAGGACCGGGGAGCTGTTTTTT
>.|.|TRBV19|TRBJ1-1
CASSRSNTEAFF
TGTGCCAGTAGTAGGTCGAACACTGAAGCTTTCTTT
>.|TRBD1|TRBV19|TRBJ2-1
CASRGQGQYNEQFF
TGTGCCAGTAGGGGACAGGGGCAATACAATGAGCAGTTCTTC
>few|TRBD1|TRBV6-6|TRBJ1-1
CASSSQPGGGGTEAFF
TGTGCCAGCAGTTCGCAACCAGGGGGCGGGGGCACTGAAGCTTTCTTT
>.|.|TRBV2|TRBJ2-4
CASSALASSSGNIQYF
TGTGCCAGCAGTGCCCTGGCAAGCTCCTCCGGGAACATTCAGTACTTC
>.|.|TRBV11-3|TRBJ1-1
CASSPGGLNTEAFF
TGTGCCAGCAGCCCCGGGGGATTGAACACTGAAGCTTTCTTT
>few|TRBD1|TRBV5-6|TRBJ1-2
CASSAGWQGANGYTF
TGTGCCAGCAGTGCCGGCTGGCAGGGGGCAAATGGCTACACCTTC
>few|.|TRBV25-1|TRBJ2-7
CASSGGRYEQYF
TGTGCCAGCAGTGGGGGGCGGTACGAGCAGTACTTC
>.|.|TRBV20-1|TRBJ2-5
CSASQETQYF
TGCAGTGCTAGCCAAGAGACCCAGTACTTC
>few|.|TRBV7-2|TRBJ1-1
CASSPVGGTEAFF
TGTGCCAGCAGCCCGGTGGGGGGCACTGAAGCTTTCTTT
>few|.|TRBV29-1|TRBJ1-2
CSVGQRGGIGYTF
TGCAGCGTTGGACAGAGGGGAGGAATTGGCTACACCTTC
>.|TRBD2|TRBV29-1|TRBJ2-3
CSVVSSGRYVSTDTQYF
TGCAGCGTTGTCTCTAGCGGGAGATATGTAAGCACAGATACGCAGTATTTT
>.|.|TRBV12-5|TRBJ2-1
CASGKQQNEQFF
TGTGCTAGTGGAAAACAACAAAATGAGCAGTTCTTC
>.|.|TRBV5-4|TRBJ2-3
CAVSRLDTQYF
TGTGCCGTTTCAAGGCTGGATACGCAGTATTTT
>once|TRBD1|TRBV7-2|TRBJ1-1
CASSLAQGMNTEAFF
TGTGCCAGCAGCTTAGCACAGGGGATGAACACTGAAGCTTTCTTT
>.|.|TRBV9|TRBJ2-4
CASTIPAKNIQYF
TGTGCCAGCACCATCCCAGCCAAAAACATTCAGTACTTC
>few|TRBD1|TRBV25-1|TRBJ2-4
CASTGDRGKNIQYF
TGTGCCAGCACCGGGGACAGGGGGAAAAACATTCAGTACTTC
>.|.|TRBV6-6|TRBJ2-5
CASSPGYWETQYF
TGTGCCAGCAGCCCAGGGTATTGGGAGACCCAGTACTTC
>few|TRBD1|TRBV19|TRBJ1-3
CASTNRDRDSNTIYF
TGTGCCAGTACCAACCGGGACAGGGACTCCAACACCATATATTTT
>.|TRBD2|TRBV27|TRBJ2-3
CASRKAGALTDTQYF
TGTGCCAGCAGGAAAGCGGGGGCGCTCACAGATACGCAGTATTTT
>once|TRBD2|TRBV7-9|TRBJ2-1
CASRTSGSGGEQFF
TGTGCCAGCAGGACTAGCGGGAGCGGAGGTGAGCAGTTCTTC
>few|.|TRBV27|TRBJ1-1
CASSEGAFF
TGTGCCAGCAGTGAAGGAGCTTTCTTT
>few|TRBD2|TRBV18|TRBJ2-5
CASSPLAEETQYF
TGTGCCAGCTCACCCCTAGCGGAAGAGACCCAGTACTTC
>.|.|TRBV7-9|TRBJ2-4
CARFMGVNNVKNIQYF
TGTGCCAGATTCATGGGGGTGAATAATGTGAAGAACATTCAGTACTTC
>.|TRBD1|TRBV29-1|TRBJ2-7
CSALGQGPYEQYF
TGCAGCGCCCTCGGACAGGGGCCCTACGAGCAGTACTTC
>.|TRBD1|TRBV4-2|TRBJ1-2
CASSLLGTGDGYTF
TGTGCCAGCAGCCTACTAGGGACAGGGGATGGCTACACCTTC
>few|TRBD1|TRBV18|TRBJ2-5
CASSPPRGGGETQYF
TGTGCCAGCTCACCACCGAGAGGGGGCGGGGAGACCCAGTACTTC
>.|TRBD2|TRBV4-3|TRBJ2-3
CASSQDSSSGGADTQYF
TGCGCCAGCAGCCAAGATAGCTCTAGCGGGGGGGCGGATACGCAGTATTTT